This T cell receptor beta chain was observed in a study of blood T cells in healthy people across ages. Study-level background: Using template switching, researchers captured about one barcoded beta molecule for each two T cells.

Together with a sample-barcoded 5' primer, a J-beta primer mix was included in a second PCR lasting roughly 6 to 12 cycles. A template-switch adaptor that had 12 random nucleotides put a tag on each cDNA molecule. MiXCR was run by TCRdb on the 5' RACE reads, yielding one entry per CDR3 protein. The data contain around 900,000 distinct CDR3 sequences, roughly half of them seen just once; the ten biggest clones take up 20% to 25%. Per sample, at least 5 micrograms of total RNA were extracted. The TCR comes from a woman aged 55-70 years in good health. Sample: blood.

The CDR3 DNA reads TGCGCCAGTAGGAGGGGGGAGAAGTACGAGCAGTACTTC. This encodes CASRRGEKYEQYF. The chain links TRBV10-2 to TRBJ2-7; D could derive from TRBD1 or TRBD2 (6 bases each). V was cut by 9 bases and J by 4 bases, with 16 bases left in between. CDR1 is WSHSY and CDR2 is SAAADI in the germline V gene. The CDR3 runs to 13 residues.